Included here is one T cell receptor (beta chain) sequence, with context. Its antigen is not known. Using immunoSEQ multiplex PCR, the repertoire was profiled, and TCRdb retains in-frame clones only, with some absent. The sample consists of over 100,000 clones, approximately 88% of them appearing once. This record belongs to a study of T cell responses to AZD1222 COVID-19 vaccine. Study-wide findings and caveats: The peak T cell response came first, and repertoires were sampled only after it. Epitopes outside B.1.351 and B.1.1.7 mutated regions reportedly drew nearly half of spike TCRs. Spike-wide vaccine-associated CD4 TCRs dominated at 160-218 and 743-854.

The input for sequencing was peripheral blood, taken on day 0 of MenACWY control vaccination. The TCR originated in an adult in good health.

CDR3 DNA sequence: TGTGCCAGCTCACCAAGGTCTAGCGGGAGGTCGAGTGAGCAGTTCTTC. Protein product: CASSPRSSGRSSEQFF. The chain is built from TRBV18 and TRBJ2-1; 11 bases align to TRBD2. The V gene end was trimmed by 2 bases and the J gene end by 9 bases; junction bases not matched to a gene: 9. The CDR3 has 16 amino acids. The germline V gene has CDR1 KGHSH and CDR2 LQKENI.